A selection of T cell receptor beta chains follows, all from one sample in a study of blood T cells in healthy people across ages. One entry per CDR3 protein, called by TCRdb with MiXCR from the 5' RACE reads. This table holds hundreds of thousands of distinct CDR3 sequences, approximately 25% found once. These data were also reused for a study on T cells of mothers and their children.

The material sequenced was blood. These receptors all stem from a boy between 10 and 17 years old in good health. Each CDR3 is given without its conserved first and last residue. Fields, in order: J gene, clone size, V gene, CDR3 protein. Not every row has a clone size; where given, it reads once, few, many or a size class.

>TRBJ1-1|-|TRBV28
ASSSLTGLDTEAF
>TRBJ2-7|-|TRBV7-2
ASSLAPTRSSYEQY
>TRBJ2-1|-|TRBV9
TSSVTDEQF
>TRBJ2-1|few|TRBV7-9
ASSRFQDTGVYEQF
>TRBJ2-3|few|TRBV6-2/TRBV6-3
ASSYSLAGASTDTQY
>TRBJ1-5|few|TRBV20-1
SARGGTSNQPQH
>TRBJ2-5|-|TRBV28
ASSLSDRGPQY
>-|-|TRBV27
ASSLGRLAGYNEQF
>TRBJ2-4|few|TRBV12-3/TRBV12-4
ASSLGEGPAKNIQY
>TRBJ2-6|few|TRBV27
ASSPHRVTGANVLT
>TRBJ1-1|few|TRBV7-8
ASRRGVTNTEAF
>TRBJ1-5|-|TRBV4-3
ASSPHRGGQPQH
>TRBJ1-1|-|TRBV7-9
ASSFGQMNTEAF
>TRBJ1-6|-|TRBV14
ASSPSLWDNYNSPLH
>TRBJ1-1|-|TRBV20-1
SARIGGTEAF
>TRBJ2-5|-|TRBV12-3/TRBV12-4
ASEEHGQVEETQY
>-|-|TRBV28
ASSPLVGGSYEQY
>TRBJ1-2|-|TRBV20-1
SARAMDRGPNT
>TRBJ2-3|-|TRBV4-3
ASSQDRVGADTQY
>TRBJ1-1|-|TRBV27
ASQLFLGGLNTEAF
>TRBJ2-6|-|TRBV27
ASSLRTGASGANVLT
>TRBJ2-7|-|TRBV28
ASSLFRVVYEQY
>TRBJ2-4|-|TRBV5-1
ASSLEGGVAKNIQY
>TRBJ1-2|few|TRBV29-1
SVANWGTNYGYT
>TRBJ2-2|few|TRBV9
AGSVARDKNTGELF
>TRBJ1-1|-|TRBV20-1
SARPMTGVTEAF
>TRBJ1-4|-|TRBV5-8
ASSQYRGRKGKLF
>TRBJ2-7|-|TRBV28
ASSYPTDRAPGLAKPYEQY
>TRBJ1-3|-|TRBV29-1
SVPGLPGNTIY
>TRBJ2-7|few|TRBV24-1
ATSAGVPGVYEQY
>TRBJ1-5|-|TRBV30
AWSVTGRHQPQH
>-|-|TRBV20-1
SAGTSGQQY
>TRBJ1-1|few|TRBV11-2
ASSIKENTEAF
>TRBJ1-3|many|TRBV7-9
ASSLALGPASGNTIY
>TRBJ2-1|-|TRBV28
ASSSSRANEQF
>TRBJ2-7|-|TRBV12-5
ASGFTAYGQY
>TRBJ2-1|-|TRBV5-1
ASRSAGEQF
>TRBJ2-7|few|TRBV3-1
ASSSTNTGEQY
>TRBJ1-1|few|TRBV5-1
ASSLNWGANTEAF
>TRBJ1-1|-|TRBV14
ASSQDRGYTEAF
>TRBJ2-7|few|TRBV29-1
SVGITSGSYEQY
>TRBJ1-4|-|TRBV7-9
ASSRDQTTNEKLF
>TRBJ2-2|-|TRBV7-9
ASSSRTSWVTGELF
>TRBJ1-2|-|TRBV2
ASSEAGTGDGYT